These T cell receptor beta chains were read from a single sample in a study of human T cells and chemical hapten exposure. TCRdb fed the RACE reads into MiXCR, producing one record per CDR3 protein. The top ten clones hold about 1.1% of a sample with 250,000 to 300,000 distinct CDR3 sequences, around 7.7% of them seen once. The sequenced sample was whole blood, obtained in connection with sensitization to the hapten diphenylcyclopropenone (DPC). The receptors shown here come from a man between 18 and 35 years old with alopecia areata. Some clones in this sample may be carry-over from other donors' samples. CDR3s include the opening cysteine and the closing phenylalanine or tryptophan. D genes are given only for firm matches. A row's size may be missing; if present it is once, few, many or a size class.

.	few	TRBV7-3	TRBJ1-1	CASSSQGQGTEAFF	TGTGCCAGCAGCTCCCAGGGCCAGGGCACTGAAGCTTTCTTT
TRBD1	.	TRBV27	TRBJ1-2	CASSFQTGTGPYGYTF	TGTGCCAGCAGTTTTCAAACCGGGACAGGGCCATATGGCTACACCTTC
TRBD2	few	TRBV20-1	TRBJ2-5	CSARAGGGASETQYF	TGCAGTGCTAGAGCCGGCGGGGGGGCCTCAGAGACCCAGTACTTC
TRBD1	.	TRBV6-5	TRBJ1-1	CASRIRGLGTEAFF	TGTGCCAGCAGGATCAGGGGGCTTGGAACTGAAGCTTTCTTT
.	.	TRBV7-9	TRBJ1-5	CASAGGYQPQHF	TGTGCCAGCGCTGGAGGGTATCAGCCCCAGCATTTT
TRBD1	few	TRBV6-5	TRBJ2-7	CASNRDRDAYEQYF	TGTGCCAGCAATAGGGACAGGGATGCCTACGAGCAGTACTTC
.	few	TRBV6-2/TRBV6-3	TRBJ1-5	CASSFGQNQPQHF	TGTGCCAGCAGTTTCGGACAGAATCAGCCCCAGCATTTT
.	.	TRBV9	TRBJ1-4	CASSGIVRANEKLFF	TGTGCCAGCAGCGGGATAGTGAGGGCTAATGAAAAACTGTTTTTT
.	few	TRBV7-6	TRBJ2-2	CASSLRGELFF	TGTGCCAGCAGCTTAAGGGGGGAGCTGTTTTTT
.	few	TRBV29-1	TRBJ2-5	CSVYRDLGETQYF	TGCAGCGTGTACAGGGATTTAGGGGAGACCCAGTACTTC
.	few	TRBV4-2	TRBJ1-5	CASSLGMSQPQHF	TGTGCCAGCAGCCTTGGGATGTCCCAGCCCCAGCATTTT
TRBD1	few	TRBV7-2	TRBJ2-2	CASSLRQGWTGELFF	TGTGCCAGCAGCTTAAGACAGGGTTGGACCGGGGAGCTGTTTTTT
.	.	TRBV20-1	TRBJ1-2	CSAPQREGRRYGYTF	TGCAGTGCTCCCCAGAGAGAGGGCAGGAGATATGGCTACACCTTC
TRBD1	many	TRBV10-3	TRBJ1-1	CAMGQGSTEAFF	TGTGCCATGGGACAGGGGTCGACTGAAGCTTTCTTT
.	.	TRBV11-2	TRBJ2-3	CASRYSSIDTQYF	TGTGCCAGCAGGTACTCTAGCATAGATACGCAGTATTTT
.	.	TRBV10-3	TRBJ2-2	CAISAGRELFF	TGTGCCATCAGTGCCGGGCGGGAGCTGTTTTTT
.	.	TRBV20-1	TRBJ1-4	CSAVVATNEKLFF	TGCAGTGCTGTTGTTGCAACTAATGAAAAACTGTTTTTT
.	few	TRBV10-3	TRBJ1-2	CAMQARDGYTF	TGTGCCATGCAGGCCAGGGATGGCTACACCTTC
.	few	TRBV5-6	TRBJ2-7	CASSFVGSYEQYF	TGTGCCAGCAGCTTCGTAGGCTCCTACGAGCAGTACTTC
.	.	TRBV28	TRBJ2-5	CASSVPRDQETQYF	TGTGCCAGCAGTGTACCACGGGACCAAGAGACCCAGTACTTC
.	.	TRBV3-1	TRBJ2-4	CASSQDRTAKNIQYF	TGTGCCAGCAGCCAAGATAGGACAGCCAAAAACATTCAGTACTTC
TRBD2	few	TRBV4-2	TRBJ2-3	CASSQARSGGPHTDTQYF	TGTGCCAGCAGCCAAGCTAGGAGCGGGGGGCCCCACACAGATACGCAGTATTTT
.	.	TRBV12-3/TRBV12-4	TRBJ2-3	CASSWGVGTDTQYF	TGTGCCAGCAGTTGGGGCGTCGGCACAGATACGCAGTATTTT
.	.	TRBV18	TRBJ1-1	CASSPKGGTEAFF	TGTGCCAGCTCACCAAAGGGAGGCACTGAAGCTTTCTTT
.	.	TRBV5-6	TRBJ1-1	CASSRLTGNTEAFF	TGTGCCAGCAGCCGATTGACAGGGAACACTGAAGCTTTCTTT
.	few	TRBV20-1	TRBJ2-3	CSALLHSTDTQYF	TGCAGTGCCCTTTTACATAGCACAGATACGCAGTATTTT
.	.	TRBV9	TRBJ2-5	CASSGDTLYQETQYF	TGTGCCAGCAGCGGGGACACCTTGTACCAAGAGACCCAGTACTTC
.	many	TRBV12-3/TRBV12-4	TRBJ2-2	CASSFPGPGELFF	TGTGCCAGCAGTTTTCCGGGACCCGGGGAGCTGTTTTTT
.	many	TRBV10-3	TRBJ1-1	CAISVGGMNTEAFF	TGTGCCATCAGTGTCGGGGGGATGAACACTGAAGCTTTCTTT
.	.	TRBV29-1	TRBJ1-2	CSVERTAPGYTF	TGCAGCGTTGAGCGGACAGCCCCGGGCTACACCTTC
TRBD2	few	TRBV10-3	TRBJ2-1	CAISGTSGFSYNEQFF	TGTGCCATCAGTGGGACTAGCGGGTTTTCCTACAATGAGCAGTTCTTC
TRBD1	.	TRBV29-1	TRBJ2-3	CSVGRQGRDTQYF	TGCAGCGTTGGCAGACAGGGTAGGGATACGCAGTATTTT
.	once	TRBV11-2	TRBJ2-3	CASSTNSGTDTQYF	TGTGCCAGCAGTACAAACTCGGGCACAGATACGCAGTATTTT
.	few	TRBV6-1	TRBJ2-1	CASSERLDNEQFF	TGTGCCAGCAGTGAGAGACTAGACAATGAGCAGTTCTTC
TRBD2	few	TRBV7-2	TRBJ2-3	CASSLTGGLAETDTQYF	TGTGCCAGCAGCTTAACCGGGGGACTAGCGGAGACAGATACGCAGTATTTT
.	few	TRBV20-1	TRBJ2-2	CSASPGEYTGELFF	TGCAGTGCTAGCCCCGGGGAGTACACCGGGGAGCTGTTTTTT
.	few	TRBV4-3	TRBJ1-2	CASSQDKGTGGYTF	TGCGCCAGCAGCCAAGATAAGGGGACCGGTGGCTACACCTTC
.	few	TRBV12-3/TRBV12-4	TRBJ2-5	CASSSEDGGKETQYF	TGTGCCAGCAGTTCGGAGGACGGCGGGAAAGAGACCCAGTACTTC
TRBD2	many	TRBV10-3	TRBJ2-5	CAISEPSGLQETQYF	TGTGCCATCAGTGAGCCTAGCGGCCTTCAAGAGACCCAGTACTTC
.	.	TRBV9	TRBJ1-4	CASSEGLPNEKLFF	TGTGCCAGCAGCGAGGGGCTCCCTAATGAAAAACTGTTTTTT
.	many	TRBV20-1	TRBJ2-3	CSALPPSTDTQYF	TGCAGTGCTCTACCCCCTAGCACAGATACGCAGTATTTT
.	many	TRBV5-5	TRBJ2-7	CASSRSIPYEQYF	TGTGCCAGCAGCCGCTCGATCCCCTACGAGCAGTACTTC
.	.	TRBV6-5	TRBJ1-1	CASSYSTISYTEAFF	TGTGCCAGCAGTTACTCGACGATTTCTTACACTGAAGCTTTCTTT
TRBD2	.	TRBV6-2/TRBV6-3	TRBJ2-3	CASSLSGGSDTQYF	TGTGCCAGCAGCCTGAGCGGGGGATCAGATACGCAGTATTTT
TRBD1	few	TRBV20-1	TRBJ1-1	CSASRQGHTEAFF	TGCAGTGCTAGCCGACAGGGGCACACTGAAGCTTTCTTT
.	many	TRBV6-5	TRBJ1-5	CASSSVRNQPQHF	TGTGCCAGCAGTTCGGTGCGCAATCAGCCCCAGCATTTT
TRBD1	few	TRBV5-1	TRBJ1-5	CASRDRLASNQPQHF	TGCGCCAGCAGGGACAGGTTGGCCAGCAATCAGCCCCAGCATTTT
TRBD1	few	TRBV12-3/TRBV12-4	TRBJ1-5	CASSQGQGARTGPQHF	TGTGCCAGCAGTCAGGGACAGGGGGCCCGTACCGGGCCCCAGCATTTT
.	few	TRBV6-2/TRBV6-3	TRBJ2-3	CASSYSVGQSPDTQYF	TGTGCCAGCAGTTACTCGGTAGGACAGTCCCCAGATACGCAGTATTTT
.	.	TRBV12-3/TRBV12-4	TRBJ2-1	CASSKGQNSYNEQFF	TGTGCCAGCAGTAAAGGGCAAAACTCCTACAATGAGCAGTTCTTC
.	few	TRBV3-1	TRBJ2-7	CASSQETGKDEQYF	TGTGCCAGCAGCCAAGAGACTGGGAAGGACGAGCAGTACTTC
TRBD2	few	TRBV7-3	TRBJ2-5	CASSRDYLETQYF	TGTGCCAGCAGCCGGGACTATTTAGAGACCCAGTACTTC
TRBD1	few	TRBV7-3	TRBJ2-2	CASSYGTGSTGELFF	TGTGCCAGCAGCTACGGGACAGGGAGCACCGGGGAGCTGTTTTTT
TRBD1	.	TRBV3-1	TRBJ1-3	CASGTGNSGNTIYF	TGTGCCAGTGGGACAGGAAACTCTGGAAACACCATATATTTT
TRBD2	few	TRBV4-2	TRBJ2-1	CASSQGPLAGYNEQFF	TGTGCCAGCAGCCAAGGACCTCTAGCGGGATATAATGAGCAGTTCTTC